This T cell receptor (beta chain) was captured by sequencing in a study of CD8+CD57+ T cells in acquired aplastic anemia. This clonotype occurred many times. Looked up from germline, CDR1 is MRHNA and CDR2 is SNTAGT. The CDR3 consists of 13 residues. V lost 3 bases to trimming and J lost 7 bases; unmatched junction nucleotides: 4. Investigators profiled TCR beta VDJ and CDR3 from genomic DNA template. TCRdb processed the reads anew with MiXCR; each CDR3 protein has one entry. The table includes approximately 180,000 distinct CDR3 sequences, roughly 50% detected once. Whoever was chosen for sequencing had shown CD8+CD57+ cell expansion by flow cytometry.

The chain links TRBV6-4 to TRBJ2-3, with 7 bases aligning to TRBD1. The sequencing sample was made of sorted CD4+, CD8+, or CD8+CD57+ T cells (not recorded which) from PBMCs. The receptor was isolated from a human donor with aplastic anemia. CDR3 nucleotides: TGTGCCAGCAGTGAGCACAGGGGTAATACGCAGTATTTT. It is translated as CASSEHRGNTQYF.